The next 5 T cell receptor beta chains were all read from a single sample in a study of shared clonotypes between healthy human individuals. Clones were sequenced by immunoSEQ multiplex PCR, and TCRdb holds only the in-frame ones, with some missing. The data contain 700,000 or so clones, 72% of them seen just once; the ten biggest clones take up 1.8%. Input material: memory CD4+ T cells sorted from blood. Specified subset: CD45RA-negative fraction. The receptors stem from a woman aged 25-40 years in good health.

V and J are TRBV7-9 and TRBJ1-2, with D uncertain. With 1 base removed from V and 7 bases from J, the gap between germline ends came to 10 bases. From germline, CDR1 is SEHNR and CDR2 FQNEAQ (reference sequence). This CDR3 is 13 amino acids long. CDR3 nucleotides: TGTGCCAGCAGCTTAGTTGGGGATTCTGGCTACACCTTC. Amino acids: CASSLVGDSGYTF.

The chain uses TRBV28 and TRBJ2-7, with a tentative D call TRBD2 (5 bases). The V end was cut by 5 bases, the J end by 7 bases, with 15 bases between. The germline gives CDR1 MDHEN, CDR2 SYDVKM. The CDR3 is 13 amino acids. The CDR3 region has the DNA TGTGCCAGCAGTCCATCCCGGGGATGGGAGCAGTACTTC. It encodes CASSPSRGWEQYF.

The genes are TRBV28 and TRBJ1-1; D remains unclear. V shed 2 bases and J shed 9 bases, with 10 bases lying between them. CDR3 length: 12 residues. The germline gives CDR1 MDHEN, CDR2 SYDVKM. The CDR3 bases are TGTGCCAGCAGTTTAAACCGGATTCAAGCTTTCTTT. Encoded protein: CASSLNRIQAFF.

As regards this clone: This same CDR3 is encoded by further DNA sequences in the sample. This chain uses TRBV5-1 with TRBJ2-7, with a weak D call TRBD2 (6 bases). Germline V CDR1 and CDR2: SGHRS, YFSETQ. This CDR3 has 14 residues. V was clipped by 4 bases and J by 4 bases, with 15 bases between them. CDR3 residues: CASSGTGRPYEQYF. The CDR3 DNA is TGCGCCAGCAGCGGGACTGGACGGCCTTACGAGCAGTACTTC.

This chain connects TRBV28 to TRBJ2-7; D may correspond to TRBD1 or TRBD2 (5 bases each). Trimming pared 5 bases from V and 3 bases from J, leaving 44 bases between. Germline CDR1 reads MDHEN; CDR2 reads SYDVKM. This CDR3 region has 24 residues. CDR3 protein: CASSGTYGDWQRLALVKQSYEQYF. CDR3 bases: TGTGCCAGCAGTGGGACCTATGGGGATTGGCAGCGGTTAGCGCTTGTTAAACAAAGCTACGAGCAGTACTTC.